This T cell receptor (beta chain) was identified during a study of shared clonotypes between healthy human individuals. The study, taken as a whole, reports: What rarefaction showed was incomplete sorted-subset sequencing despite large depth.

Note on this clone: Its antigen is still unknown.

This CDR3 is built from 15 residues. V lost 0 bases to trimming and J lost 3 bases, with 9 bases between them. Germline V gives CDR1 SGHNT, CDR2 YYREEE (reference sequence). The assay was immunoSEQ multiplex PCR, and TCRdb's table has in-frame clones only and misses some. The sample records 2.3 million or so clones, 80% to 95% being singletons. The specimen was naive CD4+ T cells from PBMCs. The subset: CD45RA+ positively selected. The clonotype comes from a man between 18 and 29 years old in good health. Some clones in this sample may be carry-over from other donors' samples. The chain employs TRBV5-4 and TRBJ2-2, with D possibly TRBD1 on 6 matching bases. The CDR3 region is CASSLGTADTGELFF. CDR3 in DNA: TGTGCCAGCAGCTTGGGGACAGCGGACACCGGGGAGCTGTTTTTT. Using reference TRBV5-4 and TRBJ2-2 for the parts outside the CDR3, the full variable domain is ETGVTQSPTHLIKTRGQQVTLRCSSQSGHNTVSWYQQALGQGPQFIFQYYREEENGRGNFPPRFSGLQFPNYSSELNVNALELDDSALYLCASSLGTADTGELFFGEGSRLTVL.